This TCR beta chain was retrieved from a study of regulatory and conventional T cells in RAG deficiency. Germline values: CDR1 MNHNS, CDR2 SASEGT. This CDR3 comprises 15 residues. Losses at the gene ends were 5 bases for V and 1 base for J; bases not matched to a gene: 2. The sorted regulatory T cells were CD4+, CD25-high and CD127-low, with genomic DNA sequenced. Whole-study findings and limits: Patient subsets had shorter CDR3s; Omenn Treg-Tconv overlap exceeded 80%.

Concerning this clone: Its antigen is currently unknown.

Libraries were prepared by immunoSEQ multiplex PCR; TCRdb keeps only in-frame clonotypes and omits some of them. Here the sample spans 5,500 to 8,500 clones, roughly 89% being singletons. These data were also reused for a study on regulatory T cells. That investigation notes: Amplification used 52 TRBV primers and 13 TRBJ primers.

The sample consisted of CD127- CD25+ CD4+ Tregs sorted from blood. The genes are TRBV6-1 and TRBJ1-5; 10 nucleotides match TRBD1. The source is a human donor in good health. The DNA of the CDR3 is TGTGCCAGCAGTAGACAGGGGGCGAGCAATCAGCCCCAGCATTTT. This encodes CASSRQGASNQPQHF.